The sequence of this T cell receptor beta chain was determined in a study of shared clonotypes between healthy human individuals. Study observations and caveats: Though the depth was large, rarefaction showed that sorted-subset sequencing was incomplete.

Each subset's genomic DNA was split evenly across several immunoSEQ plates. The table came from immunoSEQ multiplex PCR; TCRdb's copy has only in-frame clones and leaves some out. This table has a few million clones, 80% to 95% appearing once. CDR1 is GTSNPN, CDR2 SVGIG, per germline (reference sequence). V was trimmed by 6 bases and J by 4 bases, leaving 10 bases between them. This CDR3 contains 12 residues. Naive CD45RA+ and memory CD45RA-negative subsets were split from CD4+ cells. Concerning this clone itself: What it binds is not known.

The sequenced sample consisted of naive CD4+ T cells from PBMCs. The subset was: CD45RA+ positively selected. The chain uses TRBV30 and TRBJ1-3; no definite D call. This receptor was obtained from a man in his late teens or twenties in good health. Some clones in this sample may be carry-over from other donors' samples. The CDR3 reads CACANWGNTIYF. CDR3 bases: TGTGCCTGCGCGAATTGGGGAAACACCATATATTTT.